A selection of T cell receptor beta chains follows, all from one sample in a study of blood T cell repertoires in COVID-19. Measured with immunoSEQ multiplex PCR; TCRdb has only the in-frame clones, and not every one. Counted here are 150,000 to 200,000 clones, around nine tenths occurring once; the ten biggest clones make up around a fifth. Input material: peripheral blood. These TCRs come from a man in his fifties or sixties with active or convalescent COVID-19. Each CDR3 is given with its conserved first and last residue. Fields, in order: CDR3 protein, CDR3 DNA, V gene, J gene, clone size, D gene. A D gene is named only where the DNA matches it firmly. Expanded clones are given a class, and other clones once, few, many or no size at all.

CASSLASAGGGKYF	TGTGCCAGCAGCTTAGCGTCGGCGGGCGGAGGAAAGTACTTC	TRBV7-9	TRBJ2-5	NA	NA
CAWSVRLAGARGELFF	TGTGCCTGGAGTGTAAGACTAGCGGGGGCTCGGGGGGAGCTGTTTTTT	TRBV30	TRBJ2-2	NA	TRBD2
CASSWGQGAYEQYF	TGTGCCAGCAGCTGGGGACAGGGAGCCTACGAGCAGTACTTC	TRBV14	TRBJ2-7	NA	TRBD1
CASSLAVVAGETQYF	TGCGCCAGCAGCTTGGCCGTAGTAGCGGGGGAGACCCAGTACTTC	TRBV5-1	TRBJ2-5	NA	TRBD2
CASSRGQGNSPLHF	TGTGCCAGCAGCCGAGGACAGGGGAATTCACCCCTCCACTTT	TRBV6-5	TRBJ1-6	NA	TRBD1
CASSPTGGEQFF	TGTGCCAGCAGCCCCACAGGGGGCGAGCAGTTCTTC	TRBV5-6	TRBJ2-1	NA	TRBD1
CSASTGQGNYGYTF	TGCAGTGCTAGTACGGGACAGGGTAACTATGGCTACACCTTC	TRBV20-1	TRBJ1-2	NA	TRBD1
CASSTLGGGASDTQYF	TGTGCCAGCAGTACCCTTGGCGGGGGGGCGTCAGATACGCAGTATTTT	TRBV6-6	TRBJ2-3	few	TRBD2
CAADDGGNTEAFF	TGCGCCGCCGACGACGGGGGGAACACTGAAGCTTTCTTT	TRBV10-2	TRBJ1-1	once	NA
CASSLNPGQTSYEQYF	TGCGCCAGCAGCTTAAACCCGGGACAGACCTCCTACGAGCAGTACTTC	TRBV5-1	TRBJ2-7	NA	TRBD1
CASSQQQQGLSYNSPLHF	TGCGCCAGCAGCCAACAGCAACAGGGGTTGTCCTATAATTCACCCCTCCACTTT	TRBV4-1	TRBJ1-6	once	TRBD1
CASSWVDSRTEAFF	TGCGCCAGCAGCTGGGTGGACAGCCGCACTGAAGCTTTCTTT	TRBV5-1	TRBJ1-1	NA	NA
CASTLIPGGRGYTF	TGTGCCAGCACCCTTATACCAGGGGGCCGCGGCTACACCTTC	TRBV7-9	TRBJ1-2	NA	TRBD1
CASSLPTSGPYEQYF	TGTGCCAGCAGTCTCCCCACTAGCGGGCCTTACGAGCAGTACTTC	TRBV6-6	TRBJ2-7	NA	TRBD2
CASSLASGGAYNEQFF	TGTGCCAGCAGCTTGGCATCGGGGGGAGCCTACAATGAGCAGTTCTTC	TRBV5-4	TRBJ2-1	NA	TRBD2
CAISETSGGLSYEQYF	TGTGCCATCAGTGAGACTAGCGGGGGGCTTTCCTACGAGCAGTACTTC	TRBV10-3	TRBJ2-7	NA	TRBD2
CASKQGLGSNQPQHF	TGTGCCAGCAAACAGGGATTGGGTAGCAATCAGCCCCAGCATTTT	TRBV9	TRBJ1-5	NA	NA
CASSLNGLARETQYF	TGTGCCAGCAGCCTAAACGGACTAGCCCGAGAGACCCAGTACTTC	TRBV7-3	TRBJ2-5	NA	TRBD2
CASSLEQGGTEAFF	TGTGCCAGCAGCTTAGAACAGGGGGGAACTGAAGCTTTCTTT	TRBV7-9	TRBJ1-1	NA	TRBD1
CASMVQGSPFYEQYF	TGTGCCAGCATGGTACAGGGGTCGCCTTTTTATGAGCAGTACTTC	TRBV6-5	TRBJ2-7	NA	TRBD1
CASSTLDHPTKQYF	TGTGCCAGTAGTACCCTAGACCATCCTACGAAGCAGTACTTC	TRBV19	TRBJ2-7	NA	NA
CASSLGVDRDVPQHF	TGTGCCAGCAGCTTGGGGGTGGACAGGGATGTACCCCAGCATTTT	TRBV5-6	TRBJ1-5	NA	TRBD1
CASSQQRGASSRETQYF	TGTGCCAGCAGCCAACAGCGGGGGGCCTCATCAAGGGAGACCCAGTACTTC	TRBV3-1/TRBV3-2	TRBJ2-5	NA	TRBD2
CASSQSIATTTEQFF	TGTGCCAGCAGCCAGAGTATAGCCACTACAACTGAGCAGTTCTTC	TRBV4-2	TRBJ2-1	NA	NA
CASGYAGTGGTDTQYF	TGTGCCAGCGGATACGCCGGGACAGGGGGAACAGATACGCAGTATTTT	TRBV5-4	TRBJ2-3	NA	TRBD1
CATRSGQNNSPLHF	TGCGCCACCAGGAGCGGACAGAACAATTCACCCCTCCACTTT	TRBV5-1	TRBJ1-6	NA	NA
CASSLQGNSNQPQHF	TGTGCCAGCAGCTTGCAGGGTAATAGCAATCAGCCCCAGCATTTT	TRBV11-2	TRBJ1-5	NA	NA
CASSLDRSRSPLHF	TGTGCCAGCAGTTTAGACAGAAGTCGTTCACCCCTCCACTTT	TRBV11-2	TRBJ1-6	NA	NA
CASRPGQGKGYTF	TGTGCCAGTAGGCCGGGACAGGGAAAGGGCTACACCTTC	TRBV19	TRBJ1-2	once	TRBD1
CATSDPGTGVGNSEQFF	TGTGCCACCAGTGATCCTGGGACAGGGGTTGGCAACAGTGAGCAGTTCTTC	TRBV24-1	TRBJ2-1	NA	TRBD1
CAISEGTSGGREQYF	TGTGCCATCAGTGAGGGGACTAGCGGGGGACGCGAGCAGTACTTC	TRBV10-3	TRBJ2-7	NA	TRBD2
CASSKDIRDRDSYEQYF	TGTGCCAGCAGCAAAGATATCCGGGACAGGGACTCCTACGAGCAGTACTTC	TRBV21-1	TRBJ2-7	NA	NA
CASSVSIRGQGAVDTQYF	TGTGCCAGCAGCGTCAGTATTCGGGGACAGGGGGCTGTAGATACGCAGTATTTT	TRBV9	TRBJ2-3	NA	TRBD1
CASSGTRNTGELFF	TGTGCCAGCAGCGGCACAAGAAACACCGGGGAGCTGTTTTTT	TRBV5-4	TRBJ2-2	NA	NA
CASSYRAGGHTTGELFF	TGCGCCAGCAGCTATAGGGCGGGGGGCCATACCACCGGGGAGCTGTTTTTT	TRBV5-1	TRBJ2-2	NA	TRBD2
CASSQDILRVGQPQHF	TGCGCCAGCAGCCAAGATATCCTCAGGGTGGGTCAGCCCCAGCATTTT	TRBV4-1	TRBJ1-5	NA	NA
CASRANRPYGYTF	TGTGCCAGCAGGGCGAACAGACCCTATGGCTACACCTTC	TRBV6-5	TRBJ1-2	NA	NA
CASSLDGVSPLHF	TGCGCCAGCAGCTTGGACGGAGTTTCACCCCTCCACTTT	TRBV5-1	TRBJ1-6	NA	NA
CASSEVVGVDGYTF	TGTGCCAGCAGTGAAGTTGTAGGGGTGGATGGCTACACCTTC	TRBV2	TRBJ1-2	NA	NA
CASSEDRDTGELFF	TGTGCCAGCAGTGAGGACAGGGACACCGGGGAGCTGTTTTTT	TRBV25-1	TRBJ2-2	few	TRBD1
CASSEDRGTGYTF	TGTGCCAGCAGTGAAGACAGGGGGACTGGCTACACCTTC	TRBV6-1	TRBJ1-2	once	TRBD1
CASSYRGGGYTF	TGTGCCAGCAGTTACAGAGGGGGAGGCTACACCTTC	TRBV6-5	TRBJ1-2	NA	NA
CAWSAKGTGREQFF	TGTGCCTGGAGTGCGAAAGGGACAGGGCGAGAGCAGTTCTTC	TRBV30	TRBJ2-1	NA	TRBD1
CASSLNVGAMTGELFF	TGTGCCAGCAGCTTAAATGTGGGAGCGATGACCGGGGAGCTGTTTTTT	TRBV7-6	TRBJ2-2	NA	NA
CASSYLGPSSGNTIYF	TGTGCCAGCAGTTACTTGGGGCCGAGCTCTGGAAACACCATATATTTT	TRBV6-5	TRBJ1-3	once	NA
CASSQVTKRDTGELFF	TGCGCCAGCAGCCAAGTAACTAAGAGGGACACCGGGGAGCTGTTTTTT	TRBV4-1	TRBJ2-2	NA	NA
CASSEVGGTGELFF	TGCGCCAGCAGCGAAGTAGGGGGTACCGGGGAGCTGTTTTTT	TRBV5-1	TRBJ2-2	NA	NA